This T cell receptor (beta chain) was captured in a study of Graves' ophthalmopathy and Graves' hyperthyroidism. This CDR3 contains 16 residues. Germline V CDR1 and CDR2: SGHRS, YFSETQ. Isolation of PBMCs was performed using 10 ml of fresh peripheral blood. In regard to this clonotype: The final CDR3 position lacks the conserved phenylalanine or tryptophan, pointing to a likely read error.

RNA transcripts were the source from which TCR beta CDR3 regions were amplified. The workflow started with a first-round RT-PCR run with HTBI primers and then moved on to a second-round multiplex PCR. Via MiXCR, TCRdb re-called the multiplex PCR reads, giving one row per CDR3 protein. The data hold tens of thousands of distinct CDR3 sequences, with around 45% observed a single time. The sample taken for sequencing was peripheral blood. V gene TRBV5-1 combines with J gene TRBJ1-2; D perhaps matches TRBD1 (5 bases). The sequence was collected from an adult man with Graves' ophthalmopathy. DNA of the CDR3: TGTGCCAGCAGCCAAGATCGCCTAAGACAGTACTACGGCTACACCTCC. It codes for CASSQDRLRQYYGYTS.